Listed below are T cell receptor beta chains from one sample, sequenced in a study of cytomegalovirus exposure and HLA in healthy donors. The data were produced by immunoSEQ multiplex PCR, yet TCRdb's version contains in-frame clones alone and is incomplete. There are tens of thousands of clones in the sample; less than 65% occur only once, and around 5% lies in the top ten. The sequenced sample was PBMCs. The receptors were sampled from a woman in her thirties in good health and CMV-seropositive. CDR3s include the opening cysteine and the closing phenylalanine or tryptophan. The order of the fields is clone size, D gene, J gene, V gene, CDR3 DNA, CDR3 protein. D genes are given only for firm matches. Clone size is stated in some rows and not others, as once, few, many or a class when expanded.

. . TRBJ2-3 TRBV7-2 TGTGCCAGCAGCTCAACCGGACTACGGGGAGATACGCAGTATTTT CASSSTGLRGDTQYF
. . TRBJ1-1 TRBV27 TGTGCCAGCAGCTCGTCCGTCACTGAAGCTTTCTTT CASSSSVTEAFF
few TRBD1 TRBJ2-1 TRBV30 TGTGCCTGGAGTACCGGGACAGCAACCTACAATGAGCAGTTCTTC CAWSTGTATYNEQFF
. . TRBJ2-2 TRBV19 TGTGCCAGTAGTTTGGCACCATCCACCGGGGAGCTGTTTTTT CASSLAPSTGELFF
few . TRBJ1-5 TRBV7-2 TGTGCCAGCAGCTGGACAGTCTATAGCAATCAGCCCCAGCATTTT CASSWTVYSNQPQHF
. . TRBJ1-6 TRBV19 TGTGCCAGTAGTATTGGGGCAGGGTTGAATTCACCCCTCCACTTT CASSIGAGLNSPLHF
. . TRBJ1-1 TRBV7-9 TGTGCCAGCAGCTTATCTTGGAACACTGAAGCTTTCTTT CASSLSWNTEAFF
. . TRBJ2-5 TRBV19 TGTGCCAGTAGTATTACCCTAGGGAGGTTTCAAGAGACCCAGTACTTC CASSITLGRFQETQYF
. TRBD1 TRBJ2-1 TRBV18 TGTGCCAGCTCTTCGGACAGGGTCAGTGAGCAGTTCTTC CASSSDRVSEQFF
few . TRBJ1-5 TRBV6-5 TGTGCCAGCAGTTACTCCTCGGGGGTGAATCAGCCCCAGCATTTT CASSYSSGVNQPQHF